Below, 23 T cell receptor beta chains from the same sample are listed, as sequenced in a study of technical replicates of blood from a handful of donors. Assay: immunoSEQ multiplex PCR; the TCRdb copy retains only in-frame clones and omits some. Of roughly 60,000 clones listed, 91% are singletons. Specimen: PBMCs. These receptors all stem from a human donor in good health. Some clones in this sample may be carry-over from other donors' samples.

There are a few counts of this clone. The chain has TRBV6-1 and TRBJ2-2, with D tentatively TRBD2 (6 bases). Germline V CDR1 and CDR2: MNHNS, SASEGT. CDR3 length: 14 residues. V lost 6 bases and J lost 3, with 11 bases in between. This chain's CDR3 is CASSGGDHTGELFF. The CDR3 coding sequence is TGTGCCAGCAGCGGCGGGGACCACACCGGGGAGCTGTTTTTT.

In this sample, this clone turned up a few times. The CDR3 sequence is CASTTKSGGRPSEQFF. The CDR3 region has the DNA TGTGCCAGTACCACAAAATCCGGCGGGAGGCCCAGTGAGCAGTTCTTC. The chain uses TRBV19 and TRBJ2-1, with 8 nucleotides matching TRBD2. J lost 9 bases, V lost 7 bases, and 17 bases had no gene match. Germline CDR1 and CDR2: LNHDA and SQIVND (reference sequence). This CDR3 has 16 amino acids.

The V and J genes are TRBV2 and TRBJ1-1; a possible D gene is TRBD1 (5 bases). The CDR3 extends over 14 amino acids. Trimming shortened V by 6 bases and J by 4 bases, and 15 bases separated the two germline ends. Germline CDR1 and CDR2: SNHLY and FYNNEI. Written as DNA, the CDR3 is TGTGCCAGCAGGGCAAGGGGCGGCGGCACTGAAGCTTTCTTT. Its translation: CASRARGGGTEAFF.

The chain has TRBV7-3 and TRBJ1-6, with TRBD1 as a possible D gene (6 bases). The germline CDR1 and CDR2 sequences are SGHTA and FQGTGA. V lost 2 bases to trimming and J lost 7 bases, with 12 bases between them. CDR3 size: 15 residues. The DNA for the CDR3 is TGTGCCAGCAGCTTATCGGAAAGGGGGAATTCACCCCTCCACTTT. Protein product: CASSLSERGNSPLHF.

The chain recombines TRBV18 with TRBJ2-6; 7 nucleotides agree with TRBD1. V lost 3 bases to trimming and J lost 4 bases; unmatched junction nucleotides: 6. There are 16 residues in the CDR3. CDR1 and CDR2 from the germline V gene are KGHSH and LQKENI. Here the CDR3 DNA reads TGTGCCAGCTCACCCGGACAGGCCTCCGGGGCCAACGTCCTGACTTTC. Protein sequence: CASSPGQASGANVLTF.

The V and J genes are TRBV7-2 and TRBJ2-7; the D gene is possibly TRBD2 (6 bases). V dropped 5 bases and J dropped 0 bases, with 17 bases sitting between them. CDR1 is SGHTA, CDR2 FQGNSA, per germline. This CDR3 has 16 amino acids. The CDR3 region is CASSQGLVSNSYEQYF. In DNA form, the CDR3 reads TGTGCCAGCAGCCAGGGACTCGTCAGTAACTCCTACGAGCAGTACTTC.

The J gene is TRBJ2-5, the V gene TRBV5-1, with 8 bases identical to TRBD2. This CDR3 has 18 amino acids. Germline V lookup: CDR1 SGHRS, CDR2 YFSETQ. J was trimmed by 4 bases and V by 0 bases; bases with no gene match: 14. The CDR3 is CASSLGRGGTSRLETQYF. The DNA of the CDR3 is TGCGCCAGCAGCTTGGGTCGGGGGGGGACTAGTCGACTAGAGACCCAGTACTTC.

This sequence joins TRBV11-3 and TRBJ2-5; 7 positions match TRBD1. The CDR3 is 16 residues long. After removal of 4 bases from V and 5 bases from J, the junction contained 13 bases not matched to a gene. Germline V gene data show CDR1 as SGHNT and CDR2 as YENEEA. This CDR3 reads CASSSRTGRSAETQYF. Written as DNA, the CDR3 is TGTGCCAGCAGCTCCAGGACAGGCAGGAGCGCGGAGACCCAGTACTTC.

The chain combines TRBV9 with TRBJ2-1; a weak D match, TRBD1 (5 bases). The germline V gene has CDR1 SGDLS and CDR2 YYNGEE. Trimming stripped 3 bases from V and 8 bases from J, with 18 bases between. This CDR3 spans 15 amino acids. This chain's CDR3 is CASSAGQGILDEQFF. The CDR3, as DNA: TGTGCCAGCAGCGCAGGACAAGGGATTTTGGATGAGCAGTTCTTC.

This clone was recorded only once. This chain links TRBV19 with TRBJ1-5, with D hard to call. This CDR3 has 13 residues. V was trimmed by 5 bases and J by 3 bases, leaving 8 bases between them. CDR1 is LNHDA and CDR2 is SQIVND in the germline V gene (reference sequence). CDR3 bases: TGTGCCAGTAGTCAGTCAGTCAATCAGCCCCAGCATTTT. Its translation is CASSQSVNQPQHF. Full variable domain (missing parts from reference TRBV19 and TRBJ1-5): DGGITQSPKYLFRKEGQNVTLSCEQNLNHDAMYWYRQDPGQGLRLIYYSQIVNDFQKGDIAEGYSVSREKKESFPLTVTSAQKNPTAFYLCASSQSVNQPQHFGDGTRLSIL.

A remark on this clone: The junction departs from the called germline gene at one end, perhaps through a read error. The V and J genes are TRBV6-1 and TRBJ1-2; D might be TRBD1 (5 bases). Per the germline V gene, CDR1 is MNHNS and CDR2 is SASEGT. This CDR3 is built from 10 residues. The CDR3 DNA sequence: TGTGCCAGCAGTGAAGAACAGGAAAACTTC. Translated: CASSEEQENF.

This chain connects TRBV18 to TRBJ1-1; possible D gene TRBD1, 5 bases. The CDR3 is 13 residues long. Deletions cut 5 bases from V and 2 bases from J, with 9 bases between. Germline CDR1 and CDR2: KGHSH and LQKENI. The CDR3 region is CASSSDKNTEAFF. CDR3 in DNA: TGTGCCAGCTCATCGGACAAAAACACTGAAGCTTTCTTT.

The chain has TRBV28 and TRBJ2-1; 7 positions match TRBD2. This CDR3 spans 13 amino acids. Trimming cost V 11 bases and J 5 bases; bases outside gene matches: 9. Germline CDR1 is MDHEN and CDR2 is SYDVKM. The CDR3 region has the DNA TGTGCCTGGGGGGGAGCAGGAGACAATGAGCAGTTCTTC. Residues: CAWGGAGDNEQFF.

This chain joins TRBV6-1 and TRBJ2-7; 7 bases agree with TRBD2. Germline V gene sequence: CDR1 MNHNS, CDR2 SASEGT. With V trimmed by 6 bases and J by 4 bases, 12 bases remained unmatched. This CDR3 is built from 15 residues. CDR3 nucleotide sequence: TGTGCCAGCAGCAGCCCCGCTAGCGGAAAATACGAGCAGTACTTC. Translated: CASSSPASGKYEQYF.

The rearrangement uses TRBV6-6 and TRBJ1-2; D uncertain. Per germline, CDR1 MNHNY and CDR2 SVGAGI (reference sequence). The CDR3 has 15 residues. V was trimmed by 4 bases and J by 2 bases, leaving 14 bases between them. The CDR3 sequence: CASSWVASENYGYTF. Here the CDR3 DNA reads TGTGCCAGCAGTTGGGTTGCCAGCGAGAACTATGGCTACACCTTC.

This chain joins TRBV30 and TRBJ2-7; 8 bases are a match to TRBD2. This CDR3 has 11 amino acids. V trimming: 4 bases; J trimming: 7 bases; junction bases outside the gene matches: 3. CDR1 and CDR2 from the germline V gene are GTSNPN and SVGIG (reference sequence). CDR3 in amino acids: CAWTREGEQYF. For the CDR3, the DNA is TGTGCCTGGACCCGGGAGGGGGAGCAGTACTTC.

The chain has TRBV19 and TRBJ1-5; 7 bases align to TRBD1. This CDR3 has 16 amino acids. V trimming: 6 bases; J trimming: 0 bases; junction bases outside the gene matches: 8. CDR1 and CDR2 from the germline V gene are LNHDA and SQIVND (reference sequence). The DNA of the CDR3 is TGTGCCAGTAGACCGGTGACAGGGATTAGCAATCAGCCCCAGCATTTT. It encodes CASRPVTGISNQPQHF.

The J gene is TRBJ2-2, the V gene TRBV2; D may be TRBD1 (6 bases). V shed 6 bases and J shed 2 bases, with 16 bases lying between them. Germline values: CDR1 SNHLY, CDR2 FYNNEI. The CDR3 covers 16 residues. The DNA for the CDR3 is TGTGCCAGCAGCCAGGGGCCGCTTGACAACACCGGGGAGCTGTTTTTT. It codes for CASSQGPLDNTGELFF.

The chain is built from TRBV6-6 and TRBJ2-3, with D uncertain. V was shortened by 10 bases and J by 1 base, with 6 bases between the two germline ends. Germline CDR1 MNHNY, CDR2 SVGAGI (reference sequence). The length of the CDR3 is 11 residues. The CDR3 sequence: CATRGTDTQYF. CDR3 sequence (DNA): TGTGCCACACGGGGCACAGATACGCAGTATTTT.

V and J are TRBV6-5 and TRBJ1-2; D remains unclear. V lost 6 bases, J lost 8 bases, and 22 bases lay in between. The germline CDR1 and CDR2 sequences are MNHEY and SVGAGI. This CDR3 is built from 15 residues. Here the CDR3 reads CASSRQDFSSQGYTF. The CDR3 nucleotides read TGTGCCAGCAGCCGCCAGGACTTCTCCTCACAGGGCTACACCTTC.

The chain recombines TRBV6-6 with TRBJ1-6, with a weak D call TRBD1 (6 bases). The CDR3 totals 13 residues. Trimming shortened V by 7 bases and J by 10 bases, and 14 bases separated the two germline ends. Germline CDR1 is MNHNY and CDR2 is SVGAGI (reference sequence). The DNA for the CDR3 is TGTGCCAGCAAGAGAACAGGGTCGTCACCCCTCCACTTT. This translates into CASKRTGSSPLHF.

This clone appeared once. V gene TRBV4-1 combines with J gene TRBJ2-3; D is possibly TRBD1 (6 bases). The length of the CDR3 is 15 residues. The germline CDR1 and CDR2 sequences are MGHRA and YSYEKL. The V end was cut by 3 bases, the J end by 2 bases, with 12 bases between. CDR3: CASSHEGHVTDTQYF. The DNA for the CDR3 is TGCGCCAGCAGCCACGAGGGACACGTCACAGATACGCAGTATTTT.

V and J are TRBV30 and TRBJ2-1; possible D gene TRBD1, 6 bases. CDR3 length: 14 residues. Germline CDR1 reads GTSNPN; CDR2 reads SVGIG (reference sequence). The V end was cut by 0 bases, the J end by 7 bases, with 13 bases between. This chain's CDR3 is CAWSVGGPGNEQFF. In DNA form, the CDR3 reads TGTGCCTGGAGTGTAGGGGGTCCAGGAAATGAGCAGTTCTTC.